This T cell receptor beta chain was recovered during a study of blood T cell repertoires in COVID-19. CDR1 SGHVS and CDR2 FQNEAQ come from the germline V gene. V shed 5 bases, J shed 4 bases, and the junction held 5 bases outside the gene matches. The length of the CDR3 is 14 residues. Produced via immunoSEQ multiplex PCR; TCRdb's table is partial and in-frame only. The sample includes some 150,000 clones, about 90% of them seen just once. The chain couples TRBV7-8 to TRBJ1-5; 7 bases match TRBD1. The sample was peripheral blood. The TCR originated in a man in his fifties with acute or convalescent COVID-19. The CDR3 protein is CASSRDRENQPQHF. For the CDR3, the DNA is TGTGCCAGCAGCAGAGACAGGGAGAATCAGCCCCAGCATTTT.